Listed below are T cell receptor beta chains from one sample, sequenced in a study of blood T cell repertoires in COVID-19. Some clones are missing from TCRdb's copy, which holds only in-frame ones; the method was immunoSEQ multiplex PCR. Found here are about 290,000 clones, around 86% of them singletons; the top ten hold 0.94%. The sequenced material came from peripheral blood. The receptor source for this set is a middle-aged woman who had recovered from COVID-19. Each CDR3 is given with its conserved first and last residue. Each record gives: D gene, J gene, clone size, V gene, CDR3 protein, CDR3 DNA. The D gene is left open where the match is weak. The listing skips clone size in some rows; elsewhere it reads once, few, many or a size class.

TRBD1	TRBJ1-2	.	TRBV7-9	CASSPGQELEGNGYTF	TGTGCCAGCAGCCCGGGACAGGAGCTAGAGGGAAATGGCTACACCTTC
.	TRBJ2-1	.	TRBV7-3	CASSLRWGDEQFF	TGTGCCAGCAGCTTACGCTGGGGGGATGAGCAGTTCTTC
.	TRBJ2-7	.	TRBV28	CASSFPPSSSYEQYF	TGTGCCAGCAGTTTTCCCCCTAGCAGCTCCTACGAGCAGTACTTC
.	TRBJ1-2	.	TRBV14	CASSPLSTRESTF	TGTGCCAGCAGCCCCTTATCGACACGGGAGTCGACCTTC
TRBD1	TRBJ2-7	once	TRBV5-4	CASSSPGQGTPEQYF	TGTGCCAGCAGCTCCCCGGGACAGGGGACTCCCGAGCAGTACTTC
.	TRBJ1-5	.	TRBV11-2	CASSLGLGDNQPQHF	TGTGCCAGCAGCTTAGGTCTCGGGGACAATCAGCCCCAGCATTTT
.	TRBJ2-2	.	TRBV3-1/TRBV3-2	CASSQEGGAGNGELFF	TGTGCCAGCAGCCAAGAAGGGGGGGCTGGGAACGGGGAGCTGTTTTTT
TRBD1	TRBJ1-6	.	TRBV19	CASRDRGGSNSPLHF	TGTGCCAGCAGGGACAGGGGTGGATCGAATTCACCCCTCCACTTT
TRBD1	TRBJ2-1	.	TRBV5-6	CASSRRGQGMSEQFF	TGTGCCAGCAGCCGACGGGGACAGGGTATGAGTGAGCAGTTCTTC
.	TRBJ1-1	.	TRBV14	CASSPHGGVNTEAFF	TGTGCCAGCAGCCCCCACGGAGGGGTGAACACTGAAGCTTTCTTT
TRBD2	TRBJ2-1	.	TRBV4-1	CASSQDPSGAQEFF	TGCGCCAGCAGCCAAGATCCTAGCGGGGCACAAGAGTTCTTC
TRBD2	TRBJ2-4	once	TRBV27	CASSRASGRAKNIQYF	TGTGCCAGCAGCCGAGCTAGCGGGAGGGCCAAAAACATTCAGTACTTC
TRBD2	TRBJ2-3	few	TRBV5-6	CASSLLAGGPGDTQYF	TGTGCCAGCAGCTTACTAGCGGGAGGGCCCGGAGATACGCAGTATTTT
TRBD2	TRBJ2-1	.	TRBV7-2	CASSQGTSGISYNEQFF	TGTGCCAGCAGCCAAGGGACTAGCGGGATCTCCTACAATGAGCAGTTCTTC
TRBD1	TRBJ2-1	.	TRBV10-3	CAIQRTGSDEQFF	TGTGCCATCCAACGGACAGGTAGCGATGAGCAGTTCTTC